Below, one T cell receptor beta chain is given with its context. Each CDR3 protein gets one entry after TCRdb re-called the 5' RACE reads with MiXCR. The sample lists 1,800,000 or so distinct CDR3 sequences, about 32% occurring once. The data stem from a study of identical twins. This clonotype originated in a newborn girl in good health. Sequenced input: cord blood.

DNA of the CDR3: TGCGCCAGCAGCCGCTTCGCCGGGACAGGGTATGAAAAACTGTTTTTT. Its protein is CASSRFAGTGYEKLFF. The chain combines TRBV4-1 with TRBJ1-4; the match to TRBD1 covers 9 bases. Losses at the gene ends were 4 bases for V and 6 bases for J; bases not matched to a gene: 9. Germline CDR1 MGHRA, CDR2 YSYEKL. The CDR3 has 16 amino acids.